These 21 T cell receptor beta chains came from one sample sequenced in a study of blood T cell repertoires in COVID-19. Sequencing was performed with immunoSEQ multiplex PCR; in TCRdb, only in-frame clones are kept and a portion is missing. Here the sample spans about 250,000 clones, about nine tenths being singletons. Material for sequencing was PBMCs or T cells enriched from blood (not recorded which). All receptors come from a man younger than 30 who had recovered from COVID-19.

The J gene is TRBJ1-1, the V gene TRBV27; no clear D gene. The CDR3 loop spans 13 amino acids. V lost 6 bases to trimming and J lost 7 bases, with 15 bases between them. Germline CDR1 and CDR2: MNHEY and SMNVEV (reference sequence). The CDR3 nucleotides read TGTGCCAGCAGCCCCGCCGGAGGAGTTGAAGCTTTCTTT. Protein: CASSPAGGVEAFF.

There are a few counts of this clone. V usage is TRBV2 and J usage is TRBJ1-5, with 8 bases matching TRBD1. The germline V gene encodes CDR1 SNHLY and CDR2 FYNNEI. After removal of 5 bases from V and 5 bases from J, the junction contained 8 bases not matched to a gene. The CDR3 has 15 residues. The CDR3 reads CASSLDRGRDQPQHF. CDR3 nucleotides: TGTGCCAGCAGTCTAGACAGGGGAAGGGATCAGCCCCAGCATTTT.

The chain employs TRBV7-2 and TRBJ2-7; 10 bases are a match to TRBD1. Per germline, CDR1 SGHTA and CDR2 FQGNSA. The CDR3 consists of 12 residues. V shed 3 bases, J shed 9 bases, and the junction held 2 bases outside the gene matches. CDR3 loop: CASSFDRGLQYF. In DNA form, the CDR3 reads TGTGCCAGCAGCTTCGACAGGGGGCTGCAGTACTTC. Based on the CDR3 plus reference TRBV7-2 and TRBJ2-7, the full variable domain is GAGVSQSPSNKVTEKGKDVELRCDPISGHTALYWYRQSLGQGLEFLIYFQGNSAPDKSGLPSDRFSAERTGGSVSTLTIQRTQQEDSAVYLCASSFDRGLQYFGPGTRLTVT.

The chain employs TRBV5-8 and TRBJ2-1, with TRBD2 matching 10 bases. J was trimmed by 5 bases and V by 6 bases; bases with no gene match: 17. This CDR3 region has 18 residues. Germline CDR1 and CDR2: SGHTS and YDEGEE. As DNA, the CDR3 is TGTGCCAGCACATGGGGGCGTCCTAGCGGGAGATTTGACAATGAGCAGTTCTTC. Its translation: CASTWGRPSGRFDNEQFF.

The chain has TRBV3-1 (or the pseudogene TRBV3-2) and TRBJ2-7; D is possibly TRBD1 (6 bases). Germline V gives CDR1 LGHDT, CDR2 YNNKEL (reference sequence). The CDR3 loop spans 17 amino acids. V lost 2 bases and J 3 bases, leaving 20 bases between the germline ends. For the CDR3, the DNA is TGTGCCAGCAGCCAAAGATGGGCGCAGGGGAAAATCTACGAGCAGTACTTC. This sequence encodes CASSQRWAQGKIYEQYF.

This chain links TRBV27 with TRBJ1-5; a possible D gene is TRBD1 (5 bases). The CDR3 sequence is 14 residues long. Germline assignment: CDR1 MNHEY and CDR2 SMNVEV (reference sequence). Trimming cost V 5 bases and J 5 bases, with 13 bases left between them. CDR3 residues: CASSIRQNHQPQHF. The CDR3 DNA reads as TGTGCCAGCAGTATTAGACAGAACCATCAGCCCCAGCATTTT.

This sequence joins TRBV2 and TRBJ2-5; 9 bases are a match to TRBD1. With 6 bases clipped from V and 2 bases from J, the junction kept 1 base outside the gene matches. Germline CDR1 is SNHLY and CDR2 is FYNNEI. The CDR3 length is 13 residues. CDR3 sequence reads: CASRGQGQETQYF. Written as DNA, the CDR3 is TGTGCCAGCAGGGGACAGGGACAAGAGACCCAGTACTTC.

The chain recombines TRBV4-1 with TRBJ2-7; 12 bases fit TRBD2. Germline V gives CDR1 MGHRA, CDR2 YSYEKL. This CDR3 contains 16 residues. With 2 bases clipped from V and 4 bases from J, the junction kept 6 bases outside the gene matches. The CDR3 region has the DNA TGCGCCAGCAGCCAACCGAGGACTAGCGGGACGTACGAGCAGTACTTC. This gives the protein CASSQPRTSGTYEQYF.

V gene TRBV4-2 combines with J gene TRBJ2-1, with a possible D match to TRBD1 (6 bases). The CDR3 consists of 16 residues. The V and J ends lost 5 bases and 1 base respectively, with 15 bases between them. Germline CDR1 and CDR2: LGHNA and YNFKEQ. This CDR3 is CASSLRTGTSYNEQFF. The CDR3, as DNA: TGTGCCAGCAGCTTAAGGACTGGGACATCCTACAATGAGCAGTTCTTC.

J is TRBJ2-1 and V is TRBV18; TRBD2 matches 12 bases. The CDR3 length is 15 residues. Germline CDR1 is KGHSH and CDR2 is LQKENI. The V gene end was trimmed by 4 bases and the J gene end by 7 bases; junction bases not matched to a gene: 5. DNA of the CDR3: TGTGCCAGCTCACAGACTAGCGGGAGTCTGAATGAGCAGTTCTTC. Its translation: CASSQTSGSLNEQFF.

This chain links TRBV9 with TRBJ1-4; D is unresolved. V lost 4 bases and J 7 bases, leaving 14 bases between the germline ends. Germline CDR1 and CDR2: SGDLS and YYNGEE. The CDR3 has 14 amino acids. The CDR3 DNA sequence: TGTGCCAGCAGCCCCGACGTTGGAGGTGAAAAACTGTTTTTT. Translating gives CASSPDVGGEKLFF.

The V call is TRBV24-1, the J call TRBJ2-3; perhaps TRBD2 as D (6 bases). Trimming pared 5 bases from V and 3 bases from J, leaving 11 bases between. This CDR3 comprises 14 residues. Germline V gene sequence: CDR1 KGHDR, CDR2 SFDVKD. The CDR3 DNA sequence: TGTGCCACCAGTGCGGCGGGGAGGACAGATACGCAGTATTTT. It specifies CATSAAGRTDTQYF.

A note on this clone: Other nucleotide sequences in the sample specify the same CDR3. The gene calls are TRBV27 and TRBJ1-2, with 10 bases that match TRBD1. V shed 5 bases, J shed 4 bases, and the junction held 4 bases outside the gene matches. CDR1 and CDR2 (germline): MNHEY, SMNVEV (reference sequence). There are 14 residues in the CDR3. The CDR3 spells CASSPRTGGYGYTF. The CDR3 DNA sequence: TGTGCCAGCAGTCCTAGGACAGGGGGCTATGGCTACACCTTC.

The chain has TRBV7-8 and TRBJ2-5; TRBD1 is a possible D gene (5 bases). Between the trimmed V and J ends, which lost 4 bases and 5 bases, there was a span of 26 bases. The CDR3 is 18 residues long. In germline, CDR1 is SGHVS, CDR2 FQNEAQ. Here the CDR3 reads CASSSADSRPWTLETQYF. DNA of the CDR3: TGTGCCAGCAGCTCGGCTGACAGCCGCCCCTGGACCCTGGAGACCCAGTACTTC.

This clone was counted a single time. The J gene is TRBJ2-5, the V gene TRBV19, with no clear D. V was trimmed by 6 bases and J by 4 bases, leaving 15 bases between them. The CDR3 has 14 amino acids. CDR1 is LNHDA and CDR2 is SQIVND in the germline V gene (reference sequence). The chain's CDR3 is CASSPTVVTETQYF. The CDR3 region has the DNA TGTGCCAGTAGCCCAACAGTAGTGACAGAGACCCAGTACTTC.

This chain joins TRBV27 and TRBJ1-3; TRBD1 matches at 11 bases. V shed 4 bases and J 4 bases; nucleotides not matched to a gene: 15. The germline gives CDR1 MNHEY, CDR2 SMNVEV (reference sequence). The CDR3 runs to 19 residues. The CDR3 here is CASSSHGQGATELGNTIYF. Here the CDR3 DNA reads TGTGCCAGCAGTTCCCATGGACAGGGGGCAACCGAACTGGGAAACACCATATATTTT.

This chain's CDR3 is CASSLNDEGWTKLNTEAFF. In nucleotides, the CDR3 is TGCGCCAGCAGCTTGAACGACGAGGGATGGACCAAACTAAACACTGAAGCTTTCTTT. The rearrangement joins TRBV5-1 to TRBJ1-1; D unresolved. The CDR3 runs 19 residues. Germline CDR1 and CDR2: SGHRS and YFSETQ. Trimming took 1 base from V and 2 from J, leaving 24 bases between them.

The V gene is TRBV12-3 or TRBV12-4, the J gene TRBJ2-7, with TRBD2 as a possible D gene (6 bases). CDR3 length: 12 residues. Trimming left V 0 bases short and J 6 bases short, with 6 bases between. CDR3 loop: CASSLAGGEQYF. CDR3 bases: TGTGCCAGCAGTTTAGCGGGAGGCGAGCAGTACTTC.

The chain joins TRBV6-5 to TRBJ1-5; D remains unclear. Germline lookup yields CDR1 MNHEY and CDR2 SVGAGI. The CDR3 is 14 residues long. The V end lost 4 bases, the J end lost 4 bases, and 11 bases lay between the germline ends. CDR3 loop: CASSSQVDNQPQHF. CDR3 DNA sequence: TGTGCCAGCAGTTCTCAGGTGGATAATCAGCCCCAGCATTTT.

This chain links TRBV10-1 with TRBJ2-2; D gene uncertain. The CDR3 is 13 amino acids. The germline V and J ends were trimmed by 3 bases and 2 bases, with 4 bases remaining between them. Germline CDR1 and CDR2: WNHNN and SYGVQD (reference sequence). This CDR3 reads CASSDSNTGELFF. Here the CDR3 DNA reads TGCGCCAGCAGTGATTCAAACACCGGGGAGCTGTTTTTT.

The rearrangement links TRBV27 to TRBJ1-1, with TRBD1 identical over 10 bases. The ends lost 5 bases at V and 4 bases at J; junction bases unmatched: 13. The germline V gene has CDR1 MNHEY and CDR2 SMNVEV (reference sequence). This CDR3 is 17 amino acids long. The CDR3 DNA reads as TGTGCCAGCAGTAGACTCGCGACAGGGGGCTCTGGCACTGAAGCTTTCTTT. Protein product: CASSRLATGGSGTEAFF.